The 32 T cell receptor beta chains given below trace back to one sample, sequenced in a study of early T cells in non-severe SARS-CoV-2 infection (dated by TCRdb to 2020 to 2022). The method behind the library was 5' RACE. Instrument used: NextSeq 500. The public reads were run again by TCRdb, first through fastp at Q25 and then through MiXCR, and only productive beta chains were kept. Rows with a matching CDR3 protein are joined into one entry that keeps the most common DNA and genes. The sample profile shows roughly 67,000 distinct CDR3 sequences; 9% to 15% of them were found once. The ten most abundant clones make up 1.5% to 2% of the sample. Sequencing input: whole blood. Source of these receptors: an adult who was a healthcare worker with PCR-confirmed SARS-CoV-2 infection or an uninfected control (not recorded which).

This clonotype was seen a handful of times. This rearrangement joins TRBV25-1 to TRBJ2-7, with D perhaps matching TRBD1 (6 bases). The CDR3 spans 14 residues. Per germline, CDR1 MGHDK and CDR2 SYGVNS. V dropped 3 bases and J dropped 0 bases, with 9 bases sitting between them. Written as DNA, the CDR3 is TGTGCCAGCAGTGAGCAACAGGGCTCCTACGAGCAGTACTTC. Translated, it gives CASSEQQGSYEQYF.

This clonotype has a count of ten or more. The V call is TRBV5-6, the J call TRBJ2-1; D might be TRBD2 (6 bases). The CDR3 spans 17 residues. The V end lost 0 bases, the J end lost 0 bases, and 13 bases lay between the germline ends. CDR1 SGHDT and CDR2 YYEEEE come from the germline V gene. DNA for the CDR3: TGTGCCAGCAGCTTGGATCGGGGACTGAGCTCCTACAATGAGCAGTTCTTC. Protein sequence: CASSLDRGLSSYNEQFF.

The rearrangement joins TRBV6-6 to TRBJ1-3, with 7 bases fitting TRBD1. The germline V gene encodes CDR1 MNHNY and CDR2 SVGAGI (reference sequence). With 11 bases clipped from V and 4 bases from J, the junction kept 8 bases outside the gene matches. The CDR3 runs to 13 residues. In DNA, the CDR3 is TGTGCCGCACAACAGGGGTACGGAAACACCATATATTTT. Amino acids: CAAQQGYGNTIYF.

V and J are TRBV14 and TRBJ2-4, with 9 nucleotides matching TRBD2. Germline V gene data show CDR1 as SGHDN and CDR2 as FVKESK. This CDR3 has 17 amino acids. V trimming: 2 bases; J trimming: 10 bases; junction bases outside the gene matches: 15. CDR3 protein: CASSQRVAGVLPVIQYF. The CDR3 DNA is TGTGCCAGCAGCCAAAGGGTAGCGGGGGTCCTCCCGGTGATTCAGTACTTC.

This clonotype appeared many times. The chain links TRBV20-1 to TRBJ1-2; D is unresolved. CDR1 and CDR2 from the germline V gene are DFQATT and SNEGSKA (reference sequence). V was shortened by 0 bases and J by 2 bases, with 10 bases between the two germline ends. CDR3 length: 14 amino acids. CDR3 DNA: TGCAGTGCTAGAGATCTTGGCAAGAACTATGGCTACACCTTC. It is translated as CSARDLGKNYGYTF.

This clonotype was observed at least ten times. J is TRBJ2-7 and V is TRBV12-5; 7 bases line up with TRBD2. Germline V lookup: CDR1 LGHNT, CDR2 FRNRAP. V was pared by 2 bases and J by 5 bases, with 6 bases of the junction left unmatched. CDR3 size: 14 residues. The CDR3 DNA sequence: TGTGCTAGTGGTTTGACAACGGGGGGTAACGAGCAGTACTTC. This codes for CASGLTTGGNEQYF.

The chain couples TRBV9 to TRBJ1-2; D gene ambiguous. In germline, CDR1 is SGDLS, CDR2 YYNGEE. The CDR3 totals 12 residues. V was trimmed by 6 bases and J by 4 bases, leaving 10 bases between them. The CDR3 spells CASNGPVYGYTF. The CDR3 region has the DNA TGTGCCAGCAACGGCCCCGTCTATGGCTACACCTTC.

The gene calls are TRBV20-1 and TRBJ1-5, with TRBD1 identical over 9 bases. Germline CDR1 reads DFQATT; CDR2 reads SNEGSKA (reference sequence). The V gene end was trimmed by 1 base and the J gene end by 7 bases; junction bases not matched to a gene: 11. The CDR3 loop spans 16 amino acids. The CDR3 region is CSARGLTGGGIQPQHF. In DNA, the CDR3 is TGCAGTGCTAGAGGACTAACAGGGGGCGGAATCCAGCCCCAGCATTTT.

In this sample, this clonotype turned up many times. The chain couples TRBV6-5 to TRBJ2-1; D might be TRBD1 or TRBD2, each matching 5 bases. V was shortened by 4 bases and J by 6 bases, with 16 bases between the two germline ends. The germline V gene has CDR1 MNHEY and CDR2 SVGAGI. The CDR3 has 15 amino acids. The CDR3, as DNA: TGTGCCAGCAGTTTGGGGGACCCCGTTCCCAATGAGCAGTTCTTC. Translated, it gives CASSLGDPVPNEQFF.

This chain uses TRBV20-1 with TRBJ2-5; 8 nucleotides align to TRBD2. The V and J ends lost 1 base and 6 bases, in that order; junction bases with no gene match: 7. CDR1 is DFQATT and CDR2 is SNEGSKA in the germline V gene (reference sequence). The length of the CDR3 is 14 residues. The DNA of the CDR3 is TGCAGTGCTAGAGGCCACCCGGGGGGGCAGACCCAGTACTTC. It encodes CSARGHPGGQTQYF.

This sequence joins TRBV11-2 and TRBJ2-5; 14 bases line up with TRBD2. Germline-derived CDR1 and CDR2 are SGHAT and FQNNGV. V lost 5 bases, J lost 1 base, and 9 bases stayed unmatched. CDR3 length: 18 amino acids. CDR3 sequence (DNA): TGTGCCAGCAGCGGACGACTAGCGGGGGGGTTTCCCCAAGAGACCCAGTACTTC. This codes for CASSGRLAGGFPQETQYF.

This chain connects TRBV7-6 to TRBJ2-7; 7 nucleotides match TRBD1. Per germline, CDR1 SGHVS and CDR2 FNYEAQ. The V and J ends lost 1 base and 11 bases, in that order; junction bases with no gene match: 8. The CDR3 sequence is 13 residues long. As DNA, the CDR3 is TGTGCCAGCAGCTTAGTGCTAGGAGACAGGGAGTACTTC. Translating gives CASSLVLGDREYF. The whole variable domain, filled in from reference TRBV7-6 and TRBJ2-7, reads GAGVSQSPRYKVTKRGQDVALRCDPISGHVSLYWYRQALGQGPEFLTYFNYEAQQDKSGLPNDRFSAERPEGSISTLTIQRTEQRDSAMYRCASSLVLGDREYFGPGTRLTVT.

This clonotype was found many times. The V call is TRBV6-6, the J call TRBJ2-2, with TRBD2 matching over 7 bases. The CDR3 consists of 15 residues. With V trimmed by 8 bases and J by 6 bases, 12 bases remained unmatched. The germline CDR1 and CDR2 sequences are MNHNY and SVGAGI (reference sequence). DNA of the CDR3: TGTGCCAGCTCCCCGGGGAGGGTGGTATCCGGGGAGCTGTTTTTT. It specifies CASSPGRVVSGELFF.

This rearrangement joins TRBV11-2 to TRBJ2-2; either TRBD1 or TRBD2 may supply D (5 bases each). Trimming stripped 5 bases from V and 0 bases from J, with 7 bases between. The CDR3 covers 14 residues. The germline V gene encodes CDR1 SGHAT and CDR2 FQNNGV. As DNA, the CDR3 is TGTGCCAGCAGCGGGACCGCGAACACCGGGGAGCTGTTTTTT. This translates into CASSGTANTGELFF.

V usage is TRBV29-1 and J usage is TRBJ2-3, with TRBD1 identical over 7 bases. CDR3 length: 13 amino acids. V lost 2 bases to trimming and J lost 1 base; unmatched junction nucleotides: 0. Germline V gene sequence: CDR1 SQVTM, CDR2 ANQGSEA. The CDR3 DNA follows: TGCAGCGTTGAAACAGGGGGCACAGATACGCAGTATTTT. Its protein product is CSVETGGTDTQYF.

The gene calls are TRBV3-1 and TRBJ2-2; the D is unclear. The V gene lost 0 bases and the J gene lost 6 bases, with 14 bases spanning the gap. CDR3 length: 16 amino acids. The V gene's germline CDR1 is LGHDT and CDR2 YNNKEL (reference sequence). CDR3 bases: TGTGCCAGCAGCCAAGAAGTAGGGTATGGCGCCGGGGAGCTGTTTTTT. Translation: CASSQEVGYGAGELFF. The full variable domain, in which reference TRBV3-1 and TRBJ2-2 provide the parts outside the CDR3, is DTAVSQTPKYLVTQMGNDKSIKCEQNLGHDTMYWYKQDSKKFLKIMFSYNNKELIINETVPNRFSPKSPDKAHLNLHINSLELGDSAVYFCASSQEVGYGAGELFFGEGSRLTVL.

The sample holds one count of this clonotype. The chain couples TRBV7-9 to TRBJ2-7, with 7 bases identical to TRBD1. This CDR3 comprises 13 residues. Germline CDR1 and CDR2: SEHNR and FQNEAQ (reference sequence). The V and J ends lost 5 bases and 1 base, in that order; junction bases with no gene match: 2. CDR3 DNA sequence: TGTGCCAGCAGCCCGGACAGGTCCTACGAGCAGTACTTC. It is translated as CASSPDRSYEQYF.

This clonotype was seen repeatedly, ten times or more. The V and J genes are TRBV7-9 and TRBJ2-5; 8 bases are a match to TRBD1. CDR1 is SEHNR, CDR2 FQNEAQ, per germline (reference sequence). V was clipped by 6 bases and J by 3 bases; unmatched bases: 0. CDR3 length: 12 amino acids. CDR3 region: CASRGQEETQYF. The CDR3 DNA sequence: TGTGCCAGCAGGGGACAGGAAGAGACCCAGTACTTC.

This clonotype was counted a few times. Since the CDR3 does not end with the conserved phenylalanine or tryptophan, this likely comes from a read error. CDR3 DNA: TGTGCCAGCAGCGGGACAGGGAACTTCTATGGCTACACCTCC. Its protein product is CASSGTGNFYGYTS. The genes are TRBV7-9 and TRBJ1-2; 9 bases map to TRBD1. The CDR3 is 14 residues long. The germline CDR1 and CDR2 sequences are SEHNR and FQNEAQ (reference sequence). Trimming took 5 bases from V and 4 from J; bases not matched to a gene: 5.

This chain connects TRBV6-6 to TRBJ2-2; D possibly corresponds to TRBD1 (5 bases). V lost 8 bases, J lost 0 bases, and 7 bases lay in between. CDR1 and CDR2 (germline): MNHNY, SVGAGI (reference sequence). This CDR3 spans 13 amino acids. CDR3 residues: CASGAANTGELFF. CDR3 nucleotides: TGTGCCAGCGGGGCCGCGAACACCGGGGAGCTGTTTTTT.

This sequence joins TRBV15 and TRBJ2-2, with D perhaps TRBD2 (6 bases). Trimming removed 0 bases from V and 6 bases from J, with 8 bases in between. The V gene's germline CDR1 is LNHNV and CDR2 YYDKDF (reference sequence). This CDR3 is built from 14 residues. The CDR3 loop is CATSREGEAGELFF. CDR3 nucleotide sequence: TGTGCCACCAGCAGAGAGGGGGAGGCCGGGGAGCTGTTTTTT.

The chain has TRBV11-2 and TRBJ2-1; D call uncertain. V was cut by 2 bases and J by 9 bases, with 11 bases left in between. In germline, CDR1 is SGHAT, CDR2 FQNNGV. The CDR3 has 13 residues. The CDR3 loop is CASSLKVETEQFF. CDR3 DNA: TGTGCCAGCAGCTTAAAAGTTGAGACTGAGCAGTTCTTC.

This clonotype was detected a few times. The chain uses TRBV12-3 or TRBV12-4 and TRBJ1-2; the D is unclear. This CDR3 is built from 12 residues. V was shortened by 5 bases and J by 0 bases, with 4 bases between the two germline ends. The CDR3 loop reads CASSVSNYGYTF. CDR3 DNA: TGTGCCAGCAGTGTGTCTAACTATGGCTACACCTTC.

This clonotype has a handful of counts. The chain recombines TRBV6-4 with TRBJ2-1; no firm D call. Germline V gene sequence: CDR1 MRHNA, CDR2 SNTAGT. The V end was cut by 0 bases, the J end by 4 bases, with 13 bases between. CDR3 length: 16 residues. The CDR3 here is CASSDSIKVPYNEQFF. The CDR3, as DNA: TGTGCCAGCAGTGACTCGATCAAAGTCCCTTACAATGAGCAGTTCTTC.

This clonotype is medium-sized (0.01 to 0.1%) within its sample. CDR3 in DNA: TGTGCCAGCAGCGTAGAAGGAGGAGGGTACGAGCAGTACTTC. Amino acids: CASSVEGGGYEQYF. The chain recombines TRBV9 with TRBJ2-7; a weak D match, TRBD2 (6 bases). CDR3 size: 14 residues. Germline CDR1 SGDLS, CDR2 YYNGEE. V was cut by 0 bases and J by 4 bases, with 11 bases left in between.

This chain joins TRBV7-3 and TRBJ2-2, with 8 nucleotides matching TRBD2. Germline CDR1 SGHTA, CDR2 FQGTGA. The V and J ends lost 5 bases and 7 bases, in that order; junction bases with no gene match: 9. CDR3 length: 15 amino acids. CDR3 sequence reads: CASSPLALAGGELFF. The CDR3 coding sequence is TGTGCCAGCAGCCCACTGGCCCTAGCGGGCGGGGAGCTGTTTTTT.

CDR3 protein: CASSWSDRVAGELFF. The CDR3 DNA sequence: TGTGCCAGCAGTTGGTCCGACAGGGTAGCCGGGGAGCTGTTTTTT. The V call is TRBV27, the J call TRBJ2-2, with TRBD1 matching 7 bases. This CDR3 is built from 15 residues. V was clipped by 4 bases and J by 6 bases; unmatched bases: 8. Germline-derived CDR1 and CDR2 are MNHEY and SMNVEV (reference sequence).

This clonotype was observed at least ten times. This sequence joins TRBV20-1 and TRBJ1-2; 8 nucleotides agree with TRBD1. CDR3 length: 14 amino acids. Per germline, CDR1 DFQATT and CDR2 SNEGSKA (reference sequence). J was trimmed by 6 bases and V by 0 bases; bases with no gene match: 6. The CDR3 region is CSARDWQGADGYTF. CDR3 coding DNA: TGCAGTGCTAGAGATTGGCAGGGGGCGGATGGCTACACCTTC.

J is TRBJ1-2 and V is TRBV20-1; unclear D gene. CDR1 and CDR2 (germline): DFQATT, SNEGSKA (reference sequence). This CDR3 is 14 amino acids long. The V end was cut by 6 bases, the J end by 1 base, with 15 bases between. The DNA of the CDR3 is TGCAGTGCACCCCCGGGCCACAGTAACTATGGCTACACCTTC. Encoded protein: CSAPPGHSNYGYTF.

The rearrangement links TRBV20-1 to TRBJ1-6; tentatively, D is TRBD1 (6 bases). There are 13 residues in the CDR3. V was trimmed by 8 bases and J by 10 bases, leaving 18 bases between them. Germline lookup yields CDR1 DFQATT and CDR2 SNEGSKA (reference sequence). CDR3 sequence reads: CSSFDRQGSPLHF. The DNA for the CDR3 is TGCAGTTCATTCGACAGGCAGGGCTCACCCCTCCACTTT.

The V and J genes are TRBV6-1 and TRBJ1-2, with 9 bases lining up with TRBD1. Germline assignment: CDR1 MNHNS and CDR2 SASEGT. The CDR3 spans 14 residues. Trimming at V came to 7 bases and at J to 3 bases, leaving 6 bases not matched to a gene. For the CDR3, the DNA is TGTGCCAGCAACAGGGGGCTAGTTTACTATGGCTACACCTTC. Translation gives CASNRGLVYYGYTF.

DNA for the CDR3: TGCGCCAGCAGCCAAGGCAAAGGGCTGAGGAAACAAGAGACCCAGTACTTC. As protein: CASSQGKGLRKQETQYF. The chain is built from TRBV4-1 and TRBJ2-5; D remains unclear. The CDR3 runs 17 residues. Trimming took off 1 base at V and 2 bases at J, with 17 bases between the two ends. Germline CDR1 MGHRA, CDR2 YSYEKL.